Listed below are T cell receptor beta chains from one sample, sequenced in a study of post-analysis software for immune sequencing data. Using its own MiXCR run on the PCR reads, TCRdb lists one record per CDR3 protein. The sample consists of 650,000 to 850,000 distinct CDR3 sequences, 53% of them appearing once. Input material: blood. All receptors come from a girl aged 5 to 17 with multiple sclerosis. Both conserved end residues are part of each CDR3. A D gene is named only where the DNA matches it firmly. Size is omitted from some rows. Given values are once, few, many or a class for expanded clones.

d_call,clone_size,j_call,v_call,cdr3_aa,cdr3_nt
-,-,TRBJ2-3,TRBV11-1,CASSPRDMDTQYF,TGTGCCAGCAGCCCGAGGGACATGGATACGCAGTATTTT
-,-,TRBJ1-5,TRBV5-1,CASSLVTDGGRGLGQPQHF,TGCGCCAGCAGCTTAGTGACGGACGGCGGTCGGGGCTTGGGGCAGCCCCAGCATTTT
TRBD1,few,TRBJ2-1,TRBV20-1,CSARGVRDRPYNEQFF,TGCAGTGCTAGGGGCGTAAGGGACAGGCCCTACAATGAGCAGTTCTTC
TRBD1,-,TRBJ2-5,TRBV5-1,CASSLDGTGAETQYF,TGCGCCAGCAGCTTGGATGGTACAGGGGCTGAGACCCAGTACTTC
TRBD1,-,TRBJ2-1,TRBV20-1,CSAQDRFEKNEQFF,TGCAGTGCTCAGGACAGGTTCGAGAAGAATGAGCAGTTCTTC
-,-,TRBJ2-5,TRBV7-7,CASSLGRGKETQYF,TGTGCCAGCAGCTTAGGTCGGGGAAAAGAGACCCAGTACTTC
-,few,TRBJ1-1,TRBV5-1,CASSTGHLNTEAFF,TGCGCCAGCAGCACCGGACACCTGAACACTGAAGCTTTCTTT
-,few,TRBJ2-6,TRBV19,CASSIDPRGANVLTF,TGTGCCAGTAGTATCGACCCGCGCGGGGCCAACGTCCTGACTTTC
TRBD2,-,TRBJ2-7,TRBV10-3,CATTFGREYEQYF,TGTGCCACCACATTCGGGAGGGAGTACGAGCAGTACTTC
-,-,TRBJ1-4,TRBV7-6,CASSLRPVQEKLFF,TGTGCCAGCAGCTTACGACCGGTCCAGGAAAAACTGTTTTTT
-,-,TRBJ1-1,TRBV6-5,CASSYLLQGRVKAFF,TGTGCCAGCAGTTACCTATTACAGGGTAGGGTCAAAGCTTTCTTT
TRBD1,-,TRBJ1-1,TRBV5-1,CASSLGGTENTEAFF,TGCGCCAGCAGCTTGGGGGGGACAGAGAACACTGAAGCTTTCTTT
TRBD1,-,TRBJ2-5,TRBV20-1,CSARDRDRVRETQYF,TGCAGTGCTAGAGATCGGGACAGGGTGAGGGAGACCCAGTACTTC
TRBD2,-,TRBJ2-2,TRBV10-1,CASSEASGNTGELFF,TGCGCCAGCAGTGAAGCTAGCGGCAACACCGGGGAGCTGTTTTTT
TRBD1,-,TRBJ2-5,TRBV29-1,CSVESRGLDETQYF,TGCAGCGTTGAATCCAGGGGGCTGGATGAGACCCAGTACTTC
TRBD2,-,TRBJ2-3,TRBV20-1,CSAGRTGVSTDTQYF,TGCAGTGCCGGGAGGACGGGAGTTAGCACAGATACGCAGTATTTT
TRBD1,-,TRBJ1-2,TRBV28,CASSLTGGAFFGYTF,TGTGCCAGCAGTTTGACAGGGGGCGCTTTCTTTGGCTACACCTTC
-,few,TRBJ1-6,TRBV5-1,CASSLGNSSPLHF,TGCGCCAGCAGCTTGGGAAATAGTTCACCCCTCCACTTT
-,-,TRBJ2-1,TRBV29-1,CSVAGYNEQFF,TGCAGCGTTGCAGGCTACAATGAGCAGTTCTTC
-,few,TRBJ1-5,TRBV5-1,CASSLDGGRVGQPQHF,TGCGCCAGCAGCTTGGATGGGGGCAGGGTCGGCCAGCCCCAGCATTTT
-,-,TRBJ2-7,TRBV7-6,CASSYGGTASYEQYF,TGTGCCAGCAGCTACGGAGGGACAGCGTCCTACGAGCAGTACTTC
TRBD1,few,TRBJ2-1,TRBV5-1,CASSHPRGQGALNEQFF,TGCGCCAGCAGCCACCCCCGAGGACAGGGGGCGCTCAATGAGCAGTTCTTC
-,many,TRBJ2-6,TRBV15,CATSAKDGTGANVLTF,TGTGCCACCAGCGCGAAGGATGGTACTGGGGCCAACGTCCTGACTTTC
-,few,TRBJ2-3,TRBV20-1,CSARDRVISTDTQYF,TGCAGTGCTAGAGATCGGGTGATCAGCACAGATACGCAGTATTTT
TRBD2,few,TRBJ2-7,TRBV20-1,CSASRTSGSSSYEQYF,TGCAGTGCTAGCAGGACTAGCGGTAGTTCCTCCTACGAGCAGTACTTC